This T cell receptor (beta chain) came from a study of chemoradiotherapy in HPV16-positive cancers. Repeated repertoire sampling spanned the course of chemoradiotherapy. As regards this clone: The target antigen is unknown.

Study-wide findings and caveats: Only a couple of HPV16-positive patients supplied the functional HPV-specificity definition. Non-HPV-specific T cells did not expand in tumors during treatment, whereas candidate HPV-specific clones and E7-related motifs did.

Data came from immunoSEQ multiplex PCR; TCRdb stores just in-frame clones and leaves some out. The sample includes 30,000 to 35,000 clones, approximately 90% of them seen just once. The CDR3 runs 15 residues. V was shortened by 3 bases and J by 1 base, with 13 bases between the two germline ends. Germline V gives CDR1 SGHNT, CDR2 YYREEE (reference sequence). The genes are TRBV5-4 and TRBJ1-1, with D possibly being TRBD1 (6 bases). Sequencing used blood, obtained from a patient who underwent chemoradiotherapy. The source of this sequence is a human donor with HPV-associated anogenital cancer. The CDR3 loop reads CASSSGLGANTEAFF. CDR3 nucleotide sequence: TGTGCCAGCAGCTCGGGCCTGGGGGCGAACACTGAAGCTTTCTTT. Complete variable domain (other parts from reference TRBV5-4 and TRBJ1-1): ETGVTQSPTHLIKTRGQQVTLRCSSQSGHNTVSWYQQALGQGPQFIFQYYREEENGRGNFPPRFSGLQFPNYSSELNVNALELDDSALYLCASSSGLGANTEAFFGQGTRLTVV.